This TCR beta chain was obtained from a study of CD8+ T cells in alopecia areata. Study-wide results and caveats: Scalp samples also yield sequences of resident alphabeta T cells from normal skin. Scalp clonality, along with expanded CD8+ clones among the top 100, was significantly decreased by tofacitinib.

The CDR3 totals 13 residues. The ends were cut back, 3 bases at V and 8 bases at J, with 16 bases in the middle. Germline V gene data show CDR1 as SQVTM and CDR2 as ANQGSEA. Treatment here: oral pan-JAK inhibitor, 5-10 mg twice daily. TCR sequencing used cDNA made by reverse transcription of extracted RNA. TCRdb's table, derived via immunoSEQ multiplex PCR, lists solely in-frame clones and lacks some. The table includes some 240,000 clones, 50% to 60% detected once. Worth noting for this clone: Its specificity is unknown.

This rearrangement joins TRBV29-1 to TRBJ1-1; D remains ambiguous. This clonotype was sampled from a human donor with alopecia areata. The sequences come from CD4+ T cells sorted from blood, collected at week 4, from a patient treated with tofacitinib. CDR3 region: CSVESGPRGEAFF. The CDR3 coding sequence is TGCAGCGTTGAGAGCGGACCGCGGGGAGAAGCTTTCTTT.